This T cell receptor beta chain was sequenced during a study of vaccination and CD4 T cells after COVID-19. As concerns this clonotype: What it recognizes is unknown.

V was cut by 0 bases and J by 0 bases, with 5 bases left in between. Germline V gene lookup returns CDR1 DFQATT and CDR2 SNEGSKA (reference sequence). CDR3 length: 14 amino acids. This sample's treatment: approximately nine-day PBMC culture with coronavirus spike peptide pools or control peptides (ViraFEST assay). CD4+ T cells of the unexposed donor were collected before the COVID-19 pandemic (2011-2018). Cultured CD4+ T cells had their DNA profiled by the Oncomine TCR Beta short-read assay. TCRdb reanalysed the PCR reads using MiXCR and keeps one entry per CDR3 protein. The sample holds a few thousand distinct CDR3 sequences, roughly two fifths seen once.

Material: CD4+ T cells from blood, cultured in vitro. This chain links TRBV20-1 with TRBJ2-2, with D uncertain. The TCR sequence derives from a human donor in good health. The CDR3 sequence: CSARDNANTGELFF. The CDR3 DNA reads TGCAGTGCTAGAGATAACGCGAACACCGGGGAGCTGTTTTTT.